The 32 T cell receptor beta chains given below trace back to one sample, sequenced in a study of T cell responses to AZD1222 COVID-19 vaccine. Libraries were prepared by immunoSEQ multiplex PCR; TCRdb keeps only in-frame clonotypes and omits some of them. Here the sample spans 100,000 to 150,000 clones, around 87% being singletons. The material sequenced was peripheral blood, taken on day 0 of AZD1222 vaccination. These receptors were collected from an adult in good health.

This clone has more than one count but fewer than ten. V usage is TRBV7-3 and J usage is TRBJ1-2; D is perhaps TRBD1 (5 bases). There are 13 residues in the CDR3. Germline lookup yields CDR1 SGHTA and CDR2 FQGTGA. V lost 3 bases to trimming and J lost 7 bases, with 12 bases between them. In DNA form, the CDR3 reads TGTGCCAGCAGCTTCACCCCCGGGGGTGGCTACACCTTC. Translating it yields CASSFTPGGGYTF.

The chain joins TRBV6-5 to TRBJ2-3; either TRBD1 or TRBD2 may fit D (5 bases each). CDR1 MNHEY and CDR2 SVGAGI come from the germline V gene. V gave up 6 bases and J gave up 6 bases, with 13 bases separating them. The CDR3 totals 13 residues. The CDR3 DNA reads TGTGCCAGCAGCACCGGGACGGCGGATACGCAGTATTTT. Residues: CASSTGTADTQYF.

The gene calls are TRBV27 and TRBJ2-7, with D perhaps being TRBD1 or TRBD2 (5 bases each). Trimming cost V 5 bases and J 4 bases, with 15 bases left between them. Germline V gives CDR1 MNHEY, CDR2 SMNVEV (reference sequence). The CDR3 sequence is 14 residues long. The CDR3 coding sequence is TGTGCCAGCAGTGCCGGGGTTGGGGGATACGAGCAGTACTTC. Its protein product is CASSAGVGGYEQYF.

CDR3 sequence: CASTGGGTISYEQYF. CDR3 bases: TGTGCCAGCACCGGGGGCGGGACAATATCCTACGAGCAGTACTTC. V usage is TRBV11-2 and J usage is TRBJ2-7, with D tentatively TRBD1 or TRBD2 (6 bases each). V gave up 7 bases and J gave up 1 base, with 17 bases separating them. Germline CDR1 reads SGHAT; CDR2 reads FQNNGV. This CDR3 comprises 15 residues.

This chain uses TRBV19 with TRBJ2-1, with TRBD1 matching 7 bases. The germline gives CDR1 LNHDA, CDR2 SQIVND (reference sequence). This CDR3 spans 16 amino acids. V was pared by 5 bases and J by 0 bases, with 7 bases of the junction left unmatched. The DNA for the CDR3 is TGTGCCAGTAGTCCACGCAGGGACAGCTCCTACAATGAGCAGTTCTTC. It is translated as CASSPRRDSSYNEQFF.

V and J are TRBV27 and TRBJ2-7; D may match TRBD1 or TRBD2 (5 bases each). CDR1 is MNHEY and CDR2 is SMNVEV in the germline V gene (reference sequence). Deletions cut 5 bases from V and 3 bases from J, with 17 bases between. The CDR3 is made up of 15 amino acids. The CDR3 nucleotides read TGTGCCAGCAGTAACGGGGCCAGAGGGATCTACGAGCAGTACTTC. Encoded protein: CASSNGARGIYEQYF.

The rearrangement joins TRBV5-1 to TRBJ2-4; D is undetermined. V lost 1 base and J lost 0, with 5 bases in between. The CDR3 is 14 amino acids. Germline V gene data show CDR1 as SGHRS and CDR2 as YFSETQ. The CDR3 loop is CASSLSLAKNIQYF. The DNA of the CDR3 is TGCGCCAGCAGCTTGTCCCTAGCCAAAAACATTCAGTACTTC.

The rearrangement links TRBV5-1 to TRBJ1-2; D is perhaps TRBD1 (6 bases). Germline V gene lookup returns CDR1 SGHRS and CDR2 YFSETQ. Trimming cost V 0 bases and J 4 bases, with 13 bases left between them. The CDR3 runs to 15 residues. CDR3 bases: TGCGCCAGCAGCTTGGCCGGGGGGCAGGGCTATGGCTACACCTTC. Translated: CASSLAGGQGYGYTF.

The rearrangement joins TRBV6-5 to TRBJ2-7, with 7 bases matching TRBD2. CDR3 size: 14 residues. Per the germline V gene, CDR1 is MNHEY and CDR2 is SVGAGI. The ends lost 2 bases at V and 4 bases at J; junction bases unmatched: 5. The CDR3 DNA reads as TGTGCCAGCAGTTACCGGGCTAGCGGATACGAGCAGTACTTC. Its protein product is CASSYRASGYEQYF.

The V and J genes are TRBV6-2 or TRBV6-3 and TRBJ2-7; D might be TRBD1 (6 bases). The V and J ends lost 4 bases and 6 bases respectively, with 16 bases between them. Germline V gene lookup returns CDR1 MNHEY and CDR2 SVGEGT. The CDR3 consists of 14 residues. CDR3 amino acids: CASSLGASMSEQYF. CDR3 in DNA: TGTGCCAGCAGTTTGGGGGCATCTATGAGCGAGCAGTACTTC.

The chain employs TRBV5-5 and TRBJ1-1; D gene ambiguous. Trimming shortened V by 4 bases and J by 1 base, and 11 bases separated the two germline ends. This CDR3 region has 14 residues. Germline CDR1 and CDR2: SGHKS and YYEKEE (reference sequence). The CDR3 region is CASSPRLANTEAFF. The CDR3 DNA sequence: TGTGCCAGCAGCCCCCGGCTAGCGAACACTGAAGCTTTCTTT.

J is TRBJ2-5 and V is TRBV3-1 (or the pseudogene TRBV3-2); D call uncertain. CDR1 is LGHDT, CDR2 YNNKEL, per germline (reference sequence). This CDR3 is 12 amino acids long. The germline V and J ends were trimmed by 6 bases and 0 bases, with 5 bases remaining between them. CDR3 coding DNA: TGTGCCAGCAGTCCGGACCAAGAGACCCAGTACTTC. Amino acid sequence: CASSPDQETQYF.

The chain has TRBV4-1 and TRBJ1-2; 12 bases line up with TRBD1. The ends lost 2 bases at V and 5 bases at J; junction bases unmatched: 3. CDR1 is MGHRA and CDR2 is YSYEKL in the germline V gene. The CDR3 loop spans 15 amino acids. The CDR3 region has the DNA TGCGCCAGCAGCCAAACGGGACAGGGGGCGTATGGCTACACCTTC. Protein product: CASSQTGQGAYGYTF.

This rearrangement joins TRBV12-3 or TRBV12-4 to TRBJ1-2, with D unclear. The CDR3 has 12 amino acids. Trimming took off 0 bases at V and 8 bases at J, with 7 bases between the two ends. CDR3: CASSLAGRGYTF. The DNA for the CDR3 is TGTGCCAGCAGTTTAGCAGGGAGGGGCTACACCTTC.

V usage is TRBV15 and J usage is TRBJ1-3; 7 bases fit TRBD1. Germline loops: CDR1 LNHNV, CDR2 YYDKDF (reference sequence). Unmatched junction bases numbered 9, after V lost 5 bases and J lost 2 bases. This CDR3 region has 16 residues. CDR3 protein: CATSPRRGWTGNTIYF. As DNA, the CDR3 is TGTGCCACCAGCCCTCGCAGGGGGTGGACTGGAAACACCATATATTTT.

The chain joins TRBV9 to TRBJ2-1; D is unclear. The V gene lost 2 bases and the J gene lost 5 bases, with 8 bases spanning the gap. The CDR3 extends over 13 amino acids. The germline V gene has CDR1 SGDLS and CDR2 YYNGEE. The DNA of the CDR3 is TGTGCCAGCAGCGTGGTGGGCCACAATGAGCAGTTCTTC. This encodes CASSVVGHNEQFF.

This chain connects TRBV19 to TRBJ2-7; D is undetermined. This CDR3 comprises 13 residues. Looked up from germline, CDR1 is LNHDA and CDR2 is SQIVND (reference sequence). V was cut by 5 bases and J by 3 bases, with 11 bases left in between. The CDR3 loop reads CASSSQAGYEQYF. CDR3 coding DNA: TGTGCCAGTAGTTCGCAAGCCGGCTACGAGCAGTACTTC.

The table lists this clone with a few counts. The chain carries TRBV9 and TRBJ1-4, with unresolved D. CDR1 is SGDLS, CDR2 YYNGEE, per germline. This CDR3 is built from 16 residues. Trimming pared 0 bases from V and 0 bases from J, leaving 9 bases between. The CDR3 loop is CASSVGEGATNEKLFF. The CDR3 DNA reads as TGTGCCAGCAGCGTAGGGGAGGGTGCAACTAATGAAAAACTGTTTTTT.

V usage is TRBV9 and J usage is TRBJ2-7; a possible D gene is TRBD2 (6 bases). The ends were cut back, 4 bases at V and 0 bases at J, with 17 bases in the middle. The CDR3 is made up of 16 amino acids. Germline loops: CDR1 SGDLS, CDR2 YYNGEE. This chain's CDR3 is CASSPRSGRSSYEQYF. DNA of the CDR3: TGTGCCAGCAGCCCTCGGTCAGGGAGGAGCTCCTACGAGCAGTACTTC.

The chain recombines TRBV4-1 with TRBJ1-1; 8 bases match TRBD1. Trimming took 0 bases from V and 9 from J; bases not matched to a gene: 9. CDR1 is MGHRA, CDR2 YSYEKL, per germline. CDR3 length: 15 residues. The CDR3 is CASSQDRTGYRKAFF. CDR3 sequence (DNA): TGCGCCAGCAGCCAAGACCGGACAGGGTATCGTAAAGCTTTCTTT.

This clone was counted ten times or more. CDR3 coding DNA: TGTGCCAGCAGCCTTGACAGATACTATGGCTACACCTTC. It codes for CASSLDRYYGYTF. The V and J genes are TRBV7-2 and TRBJ1-2; the D gene is possibly TRBD1 (5 bases). Trimming cost V 5 bases and J 3 bases, with 10 bases left between them. This CDR3 has 13 amino acids. Germline V gives CDR1 SGHTA, CDR2 FQGNSA.

The J gene is TRBJ2-7, the V gene TRBV28; D uncertain. Germline lookup yields CDR1 MDHEN and CDR2 SYDVKM. The germline V and J ends were trimmed by 1 base and 9 bases, with 10 bases remaining between them. The CDR3 is made up of 12 amino acids. The chain's CDR3 is CASSLSSRMQYF. The CDR3, as DNA: TGTGCCAGCAGTTTATCCTCCAGAATGCAGTACTTC.

A few counts support this clone. The rearrangement uses TRBV5-1 and TRBJ1-2, with TRBD1 matching over 10 bases. The CDR3 is 17 amino acids. Germline V gene data show CDR1 as SGHRS and CDR2 as YFSETQ. V lost 4 bases to trimming and J lost 4 bases; unmatched junction nucleotides: 13. The DNA for the CDR3 is TGCGCCAGCAGCCGGGGGACAGGGGAAAATGTCGGCTATGGCTACACCTTC. It codes for CASSRGTGENVGYGYTF.

This clone has a handful of counts. The V call is TRBV7-9, the J call TRBJ2-5, with 7 bases lining up with TRBD2. The length of the CDR3 is 15 residues. The germline gives CDR1 SEHNR, CDR2 FQNEAQ (reference sequence). V was pared by 0 bases and J by 5 bases, with 6 bases of the junction left unmatched. The CDR3 coding sequence is TGTGCCAGCAGCTTAGCGGTGGGAGGGTCGGAGACCCAGTACTTC. Its protein is CASSLAVGGSETQYF.

The gene calls are TRBV6-2 or TRBV6-3 and TRBJ2-7; the D gene is possibly TRBD2 (6 bases). V lost 5 bases and J 3 bases, leaving 14 bases between the germline ends. The CDR3 totals 14 residues. Germline CDR1 and CDR2: MNHEY and SVGEGT. CDR3 protein: CASSRSGTDYEQYF. The CDR3 bases are TGTGCCAGCAGTCGGTCAGGGACTGACTACGAGCAGTACTTC.

The genes are TRBV5-1 and TRBJ2-3; tentatively, D is TRBD2 (5 bases). The ends were cut back, 0 bases at V and 6 bases at J, with 8 bases in the middle. Germline V lookup: CDR1 SGHRS, CDR2 YFSETQ. This CDR3 is 13 amino acids long. CDR3 sequence: CASSLGPSDTQYF. CDR3 nucleotide sequence: TGCGCCAGCAGCTTGGGGCCTAGCGATACGCAGTATTTT.

J is TRBJ2-1 and V is TRBV24-1; 7 bases match TRBD1. The V gene end was trimmed by 4 bases and the J gene end by 5 bases; junction bases not matched to a gene: 7. CDR1 and CDR2 (germline): KGHDR, SFDVKD. The length of the CDR3 is 15 residues. The CDR3 coding sequence is TGTGCCACCAGTGACCCCCTCGGGACAGACAATGAGCAGTTCTTC. Protein sequence: CATSDPLGTDNEQFF.

The gene calls are TRBV12-3 or TRBV12-4 and TRBJ2-2; D is unresolved. The ends were cut back, 6 bases at V and 4 bases at J, with 9 bases in the middle. This CDR3 has 13 amino acids. The CDR3, as DNA: TGTGCCAGCAGCCTCCAAACCACCGGGGAGCTGTTTTTT. It encodes CASSLQTTGELFF.

The chain has TRBV12-5 and TRBJ1-1, with D possibly matching TRBD1 (6 bases). V lost 1 base and J 5 bases, leaving 14 bases between the germline ends. Germline V lookup: CDR1 LGHNT, CDR2 FRNRAP. The CDR3 is 15 residues long. CDR3 residues: CASGLGRAQGTEAFF. DNA for the CDR3: TGTGCTAGTGGTTTGGGTCGGGCCCAGGGGACTGAAGCTTTCTTT.

The rearrangement joins TRBV5-1 to TRBJ1-2, with 11 bases matching TRBD1. The CDR3 sequence is 19 residues long. Unmatched junction bases numbered 10, after V lost 0 bases and J lost 0 bases. Looked up from germline, CDR1 is SGHRS and CDR2 is YFSETQ. The CDR3 protein is CASSLELASGQGANYGYTF. The CDR3 DNA follows: TGCGCCAGCAGCTTGGAATTGGCTTCGGGACAGGGGGCTAACTATGGCTACACCTTC.

The V call is TRBV28, the J call TRBJ2-7; D unclear. This CDR3 spans 13 amino acids. The V gene's germline CDR1 is MDHEN and CDR2 SYDVKM. Trimming shortened V by 3 bases and J by 0 bases, and 6 bases separated the two germline ends. The CDR3 DNA is TGTGCCAGCAGTTTTTCCGCCTCCTACGAGCAGTACTTC. It specifies CASSFSASYEQYF.

The chain couples TRBV7-8 to TRBJ1-6; D is unclear. This CDR3 comprises 15 residues. Germline-derived CDR1 and CDR2 are SGHVS and FQNEAQ. The ends were cut back, 5 bases at V and 8 bases at J, with 16 bases in the middle. The CDR3 region has the DNA TGTGCCAGCAGCCGAGTGGGGATTCAAGATTCACCCCTCCACTTT. Translating it yields CASSRVGIQDSPLHF.